The clone carrying this TCR beta chain appeared many times. This entry is derived from a study of neurological immune-mediated disorders. 2 million PBMCs stored at -80 C were the source of the unsorted libraries. Using its own MiXCR run on the 5' RACE reads, TCRdb lists one record per CDR3 protein. The table has approximately 82,000 distinct CDR3 sequences, 13% to 15% seen once. CDR1 is DFQATT, CDR2 SNEGSKA, per germline (reference sequence). V lost 2 bases and J lost 4, with 12 bases in between. The CDR3 is 14 residues long. This clonotype was obtained from a woman aged 45-59 years in good health. The chain recombines TRBV20-1 with TRBJ1-3; possible D gene TRBD1, 5 bases. The material sequenced was PBMCs. Written as DNA, the CDR3 is TGCAGTGCTAGAATGGGGCTGTTAGGAAACACCATATATTTT. Its translation: CSARMGLLGNTIYF.